The entry below gives a single T cell receptor (beta chain) sequence along with its context. The antigen remains undetermined. Donor samples were obtained from healthy Caucasian individuals from Russia, aged roughly 6 to 95. Total RNA extracted from each sample amounted to at least 6 micrograms. The sample comes from a study of blood T cells in healthy people across ages. Turning to the study itself: About one barcoded beta molecule per two T cells came from capture by template switching. Study results and caveats: Diversity was higher, and naive CD4+ cells more numerous, in long-lived donors than in aged donors.

Primed by a sample-barcoded 5' primer and a J-beta primer mix, a second PCR proceeded for 7 to 11 cycles. TCRdb reprocessed the 5' RACE reads with MiXCR, giving one entry per CDR3 protein. The repertoire includes 1.5 million to 2 million distinct CDR3 sequences, 30% to 35% of them detected once, and 10% to 12% sits in the top ten. The CDR3 is made up of 17 amino acids. V lost 5 bases and J lost 3, with 20 bases in between. CDR1 and CDR2 (germline): SEHNR, FQNEAQ (reference sequence). This TCR came from a woman in her 30s in good health. The sample consisted of blood. The chain combines TRBV7-9 with TRBJ1-5; D is perhaps TRBD1 (6 bases). CDR3 protein: CASSPGVGDVDNQPQHF. The CDR3 nucleotides read TGTGCCAGCAGCCCAGGGGTGGGCGATGTGGACAATCAGCCCCAGCATTTT.